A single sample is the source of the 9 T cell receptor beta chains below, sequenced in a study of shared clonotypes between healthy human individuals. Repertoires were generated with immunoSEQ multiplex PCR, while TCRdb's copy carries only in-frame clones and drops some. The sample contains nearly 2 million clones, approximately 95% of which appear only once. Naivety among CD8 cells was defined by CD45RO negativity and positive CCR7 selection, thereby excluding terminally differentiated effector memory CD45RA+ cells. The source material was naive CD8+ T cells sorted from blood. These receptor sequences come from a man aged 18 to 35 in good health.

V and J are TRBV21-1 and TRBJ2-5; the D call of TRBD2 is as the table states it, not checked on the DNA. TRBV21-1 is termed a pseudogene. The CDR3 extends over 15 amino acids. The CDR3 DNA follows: TGTGCCAGCAGCCCGACGGGGGGGCGACAAGAGACCCAGTACTTC. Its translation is CASSPTGGRQETQYF.

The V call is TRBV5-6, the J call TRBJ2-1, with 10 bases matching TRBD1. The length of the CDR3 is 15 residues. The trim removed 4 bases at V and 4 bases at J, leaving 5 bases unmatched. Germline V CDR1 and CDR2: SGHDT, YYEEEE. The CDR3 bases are TGTGCCAGCAGCCCTCTGGGACAGGGGTACAATGAGCAGTTCTTC. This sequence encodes CASSPLGQGYNEQFF. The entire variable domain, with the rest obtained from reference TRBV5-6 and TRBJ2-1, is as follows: DAGVTQSPTHLIKTRGQQVTLRCSPKSGHDTVSWYQQALGQGPQFIFQYYEEEERQRGNFPDRFSGHQFPNYSSELNVNALLLGDSALYLCASSPLGQGYNEQFFGPGTRLTVL.

The CDR3 DNA follows: TGTGCCATCAGTGAGTTAAGTGCCAGCTTGATGGACACTGAAGCTTTCTTT. Its protein product is CAISELSASLMDTEAFF. The rearrangement links TRBV10-3 to TRBJ1-1; D is undetermined. Trimming removed 1 base from V and 3 bases from J, with 18 bases in between. Looked up from germline, CDR1 is ENHRY and CDR2 is SYGVKD. This CDR3 is 17 amino acids long.

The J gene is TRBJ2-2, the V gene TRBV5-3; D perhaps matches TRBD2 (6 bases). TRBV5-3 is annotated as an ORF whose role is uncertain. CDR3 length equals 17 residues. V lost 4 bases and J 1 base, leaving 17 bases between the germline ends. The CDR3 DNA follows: TGTGCCAGAAGCCCGGAGGGCCTTAGCTTGAACACCGGGGAGCTGTTTTTT. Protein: CARSPEGLSLNTGELFF.

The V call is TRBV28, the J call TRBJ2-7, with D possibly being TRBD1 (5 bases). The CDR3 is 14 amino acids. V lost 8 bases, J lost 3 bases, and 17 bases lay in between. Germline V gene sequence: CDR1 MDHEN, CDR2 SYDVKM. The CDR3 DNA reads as TGTGCCAGCGGGGCCTTACAGTATGACTACGAGCAGTACTTC. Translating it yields CASGALQYDYEQYF.

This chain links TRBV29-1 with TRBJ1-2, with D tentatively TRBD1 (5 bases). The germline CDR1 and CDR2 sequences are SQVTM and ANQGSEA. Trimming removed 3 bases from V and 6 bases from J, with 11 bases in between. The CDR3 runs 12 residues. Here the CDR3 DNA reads TGCAGCGTTGATGGGCAGGGTAATGGCTACACCTTC. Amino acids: CSVDGQGNGYTF. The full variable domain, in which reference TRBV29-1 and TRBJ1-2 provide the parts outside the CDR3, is SAVISQKPSRDICQRGTSLTIQCQVDSQVTMMFWYRQQPGQSLTLIATANQGSEATYESGFVIDKFPISRPNLTFSTLTVSNMSPEDSSIYLCSVDGQGNGYTFGSGTRLTVV.

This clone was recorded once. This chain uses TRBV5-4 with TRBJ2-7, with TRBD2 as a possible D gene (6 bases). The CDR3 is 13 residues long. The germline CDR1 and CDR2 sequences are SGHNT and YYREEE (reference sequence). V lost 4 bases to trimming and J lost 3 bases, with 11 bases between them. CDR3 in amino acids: CASSDTSSYEQYF. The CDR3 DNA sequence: TGTGCCAGCAGCGATACTAGCAGCTACGAGCAGTACTTC.

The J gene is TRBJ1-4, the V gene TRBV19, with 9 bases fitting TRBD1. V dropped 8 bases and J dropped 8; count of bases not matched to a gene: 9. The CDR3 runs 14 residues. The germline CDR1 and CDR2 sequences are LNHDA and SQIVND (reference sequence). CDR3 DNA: TGTGCCAGTGACTCGGGACAGGGTAGAGAAAAACTGTTTTTT. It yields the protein CASDSGQGREKLFF. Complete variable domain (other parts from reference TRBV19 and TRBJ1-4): DGGITQSPKYLFRKEGQNVTLSCEQNLNHDAMYWYRQDPGQGLRLIYYSQIVNDFQKGDIAEGYSVSREKKESFPLTVTSAQKNPTAFYLCASDSGQGREKLFFGSGTQLSVL.

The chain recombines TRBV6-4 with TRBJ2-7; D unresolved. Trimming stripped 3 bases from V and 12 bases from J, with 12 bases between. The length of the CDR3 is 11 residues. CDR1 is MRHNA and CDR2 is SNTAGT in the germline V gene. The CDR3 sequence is CASSEDWSPYF. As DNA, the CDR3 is TGTGCCAGCAGTGAAGACTGGAGCCCGTACTTC.